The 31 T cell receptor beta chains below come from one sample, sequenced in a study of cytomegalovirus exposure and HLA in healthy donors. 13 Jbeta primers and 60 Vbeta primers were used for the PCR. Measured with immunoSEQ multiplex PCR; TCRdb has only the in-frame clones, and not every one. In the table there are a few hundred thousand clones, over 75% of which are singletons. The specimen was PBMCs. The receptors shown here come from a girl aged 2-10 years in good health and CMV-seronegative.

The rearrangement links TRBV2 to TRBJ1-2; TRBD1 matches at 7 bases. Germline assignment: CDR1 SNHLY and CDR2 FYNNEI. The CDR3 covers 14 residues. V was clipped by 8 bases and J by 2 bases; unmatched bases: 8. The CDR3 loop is CASRTGEGNYGYTF. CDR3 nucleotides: TGTGCCAGCCGGACAGGAGAAGGGAACTATGGCTACACCTTC. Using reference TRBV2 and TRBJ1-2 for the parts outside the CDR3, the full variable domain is EPEVTQTPSHQVTQMGQEVILRCVPISNHLYFYWYRQILGQKVEFLVSFYNNEISEKSEIFDDQFSVERPDGSNFTLKIRSTKLEDSAMYFCASRTGEGNYGYTFGSGTRLTVV.

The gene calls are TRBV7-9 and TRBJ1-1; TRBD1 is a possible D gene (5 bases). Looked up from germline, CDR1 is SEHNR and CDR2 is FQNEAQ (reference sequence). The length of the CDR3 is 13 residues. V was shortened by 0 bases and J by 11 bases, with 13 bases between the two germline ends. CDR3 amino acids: CASSLARLGPAFF. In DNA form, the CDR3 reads TGTGCCAGCAGCTTAGCCCGGCTGGGGCCGGCTTTCTTT.

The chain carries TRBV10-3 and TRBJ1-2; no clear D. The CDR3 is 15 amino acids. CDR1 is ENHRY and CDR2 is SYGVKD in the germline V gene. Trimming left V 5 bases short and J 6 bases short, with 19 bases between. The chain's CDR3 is CAISPSQTLGDGYTF. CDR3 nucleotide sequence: TGTGCCATCAGTCCAAGTCAAACCCTGGGAGATGGCTACACCTTC.

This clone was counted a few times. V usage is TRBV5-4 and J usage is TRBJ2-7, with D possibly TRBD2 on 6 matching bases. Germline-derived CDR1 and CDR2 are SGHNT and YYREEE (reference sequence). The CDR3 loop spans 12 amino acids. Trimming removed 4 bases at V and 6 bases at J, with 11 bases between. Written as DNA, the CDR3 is TGTGCCAGCAGCCCAGACGGGGGCGAGCAGTACTTC. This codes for CASSPDGGEQYF. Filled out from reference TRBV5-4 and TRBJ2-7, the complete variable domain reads ETGVTQSPTHLIKTRGQQVTLRCSSQSGHNTVSWYQQALGQGPQFIFQYYREEENGRGNFPPRFSGLQFPNYSSELNVNALELDDSALYLCASSPDGGEQYFGPGTRLTVT.

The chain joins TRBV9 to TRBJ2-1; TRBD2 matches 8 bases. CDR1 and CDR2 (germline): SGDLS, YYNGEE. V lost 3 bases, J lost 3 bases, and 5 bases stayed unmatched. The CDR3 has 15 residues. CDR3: CASSGSGSDYNEQFF. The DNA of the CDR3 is TGTGCCAGCAGCGGGAGCGGGAGTGACTACAATGAGCAGTTCTTC.

CDR3 region: CASSLETGGLSFF. CDR3 bases: TGTGCCAGCAGCTTAGAGACAGGGGGGTTATCTTTCTTT. The gene calls are TRBV7-6 and TRBJ1-1; 9 bases are a match to TRBD1. The CDR3 extends over 13 amino acids. CDR1 SGHVS and CDR2 FNYEAQ come from the germline V gene. Trimming cost V 1 base and J 12 bases; bases outside gene matches: 6.

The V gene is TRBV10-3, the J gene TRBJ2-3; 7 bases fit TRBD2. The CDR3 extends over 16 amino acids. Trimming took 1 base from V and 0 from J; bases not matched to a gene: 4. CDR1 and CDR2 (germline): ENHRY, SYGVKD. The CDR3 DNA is TGTGCCATCAGTGAGTATGGTAGCGGGAGCACAGATACGCAGTATTTT. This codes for CAISEYGSGSTDTQYF.

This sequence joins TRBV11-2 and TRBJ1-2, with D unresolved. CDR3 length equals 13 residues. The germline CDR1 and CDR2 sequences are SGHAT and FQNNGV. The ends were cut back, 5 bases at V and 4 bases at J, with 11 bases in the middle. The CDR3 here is CASSRRRLYGYTF. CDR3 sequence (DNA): TGTGCCAGCAGCCGTAGGAGACTCTATGGCTACACCTTC.

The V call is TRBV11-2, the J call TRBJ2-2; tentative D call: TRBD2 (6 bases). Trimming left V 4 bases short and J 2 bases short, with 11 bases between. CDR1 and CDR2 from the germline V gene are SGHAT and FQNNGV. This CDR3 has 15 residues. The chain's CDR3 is CASSWGEVNTGELFF. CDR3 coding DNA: TGTGCCAGCAGCTGGGGGGAGGTTAACACCGGGGAGCTGTTTTTT.

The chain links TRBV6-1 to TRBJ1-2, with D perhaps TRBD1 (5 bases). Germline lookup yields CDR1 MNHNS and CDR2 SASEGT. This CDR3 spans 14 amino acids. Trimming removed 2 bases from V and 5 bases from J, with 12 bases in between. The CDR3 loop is CASSETRAAYGYTF. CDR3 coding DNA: TGTGCCAGCAGTGAAACCAGGGCGGCGTATGGCTACACCTTC.

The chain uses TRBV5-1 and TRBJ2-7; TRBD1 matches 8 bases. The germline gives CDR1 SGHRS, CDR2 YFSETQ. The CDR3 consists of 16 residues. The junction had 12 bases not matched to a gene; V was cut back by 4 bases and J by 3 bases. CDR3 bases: TGCGCCAGCAGCGTGGGACCCGGGACAGGCCTCTACGAGCAGTACTTC. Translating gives CASSVGPGTGLYEQYF.

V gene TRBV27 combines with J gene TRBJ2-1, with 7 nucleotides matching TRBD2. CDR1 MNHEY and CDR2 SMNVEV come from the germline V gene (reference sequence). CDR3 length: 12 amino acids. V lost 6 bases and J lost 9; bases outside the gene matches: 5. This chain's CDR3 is CASRFSGGEQFF. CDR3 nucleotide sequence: TGTGCCAGCAGATTCTCGGGGGGTGAGCAGTTCTTC.

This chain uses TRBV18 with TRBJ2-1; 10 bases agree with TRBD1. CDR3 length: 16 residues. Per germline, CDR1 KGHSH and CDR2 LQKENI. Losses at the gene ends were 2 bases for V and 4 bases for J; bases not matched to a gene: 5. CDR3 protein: CASSPVTGGPYNEQFF. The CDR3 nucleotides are TGTGCCAGCTCACCAGTGACAGGGGGCCCATACAATGAGCAGTTCTTC.

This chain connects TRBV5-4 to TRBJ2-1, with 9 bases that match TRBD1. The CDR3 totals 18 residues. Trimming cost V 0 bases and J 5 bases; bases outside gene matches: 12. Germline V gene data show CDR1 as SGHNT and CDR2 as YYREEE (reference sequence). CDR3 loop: CASSLVGTGSPPDNEQFF. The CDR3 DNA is TGTGCCAGCAGCTTGGTCGGGACAGGGTCGCCTCCTGACAATGAGCAGTTCTTC.

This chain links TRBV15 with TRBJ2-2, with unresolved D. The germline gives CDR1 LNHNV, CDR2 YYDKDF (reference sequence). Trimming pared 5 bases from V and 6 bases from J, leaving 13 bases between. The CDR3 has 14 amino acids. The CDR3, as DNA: TGTGCCACCAGCGTACGCAGAATTCCCGGGGAGCTGTTTTTT. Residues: CATSVRRIPGELFF.

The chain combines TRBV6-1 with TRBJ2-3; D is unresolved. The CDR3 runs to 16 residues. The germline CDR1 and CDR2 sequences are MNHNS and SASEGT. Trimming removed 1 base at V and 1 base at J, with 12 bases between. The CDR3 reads CASSEVWAARTDTQYF. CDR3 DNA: TGTGCCAGCAGTGAAGTCTGGGCAGCCCGCACAGATACGCAGTATTTT.

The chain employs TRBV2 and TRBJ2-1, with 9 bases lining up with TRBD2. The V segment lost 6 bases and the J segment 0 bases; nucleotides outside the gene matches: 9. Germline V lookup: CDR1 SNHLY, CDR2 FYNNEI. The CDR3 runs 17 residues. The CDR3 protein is CASRKRLAEDSYNEQFF. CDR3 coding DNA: TGTGCCAGCAGGAAGCGACTAGCGGAGGACTCCTACAATGAGCAGTTCTTC.

The CDR3 spells CASSELEKGTEAFF. The CDR3 DNA follows: TGTGCCAGCAGTGAATTGGAGAAGGGGACTGAAGCTTTCTTT. This chain connects TRBV25-1 to TRBJ1-1, with D maybe TRBD1 (5 bases). The V end was cut by 1 base, the J end by 5 bases, with 11 bases between. Germline CDR1 is MGHDK and CDR2 is SYGVNS. This CDR3 spans 14 amino acids.

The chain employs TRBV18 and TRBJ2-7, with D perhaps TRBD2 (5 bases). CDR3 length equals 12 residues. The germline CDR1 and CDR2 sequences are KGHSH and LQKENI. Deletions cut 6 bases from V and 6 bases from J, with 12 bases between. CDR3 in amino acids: CASSPGESEQYF. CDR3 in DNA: TGTGCCAGCTCCCCCGGGGAATCCGAGCAGTACTTC.

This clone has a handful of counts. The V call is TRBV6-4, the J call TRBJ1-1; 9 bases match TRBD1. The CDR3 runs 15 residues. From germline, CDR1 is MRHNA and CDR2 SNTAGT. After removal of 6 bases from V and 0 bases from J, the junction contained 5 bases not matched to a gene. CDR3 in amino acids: CASSRDRAMNTEAFF. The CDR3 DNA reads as TGTGCCAGCAGCAGGGACAGGGCAATGAACACTGAAGCTTTCTTT.

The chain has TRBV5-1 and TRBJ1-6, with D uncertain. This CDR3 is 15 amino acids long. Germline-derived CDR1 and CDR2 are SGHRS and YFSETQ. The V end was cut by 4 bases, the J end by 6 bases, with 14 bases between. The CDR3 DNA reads TGCGCCAGCAGCCAGACCACGGCAGGTAATTCACCCCTCCACTTT. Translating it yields CASSQTTAGNSPLHF.

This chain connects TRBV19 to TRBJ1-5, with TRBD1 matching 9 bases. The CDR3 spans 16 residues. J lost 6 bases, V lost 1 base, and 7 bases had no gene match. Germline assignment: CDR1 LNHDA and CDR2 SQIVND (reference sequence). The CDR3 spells CASSIGGGQGSQPQHF. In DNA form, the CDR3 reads TGTGCCAGTAGTATAGGAGGGGGACAGGGAAGTCAGCCCCAGCATTTT.

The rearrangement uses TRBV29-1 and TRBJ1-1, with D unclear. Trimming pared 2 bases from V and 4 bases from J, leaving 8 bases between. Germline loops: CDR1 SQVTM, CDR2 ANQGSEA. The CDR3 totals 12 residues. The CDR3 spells CSVETQATEAFF. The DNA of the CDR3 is TGCAGCGTTGAAACTCAAGCCACTGAAGCTTTCTTT.

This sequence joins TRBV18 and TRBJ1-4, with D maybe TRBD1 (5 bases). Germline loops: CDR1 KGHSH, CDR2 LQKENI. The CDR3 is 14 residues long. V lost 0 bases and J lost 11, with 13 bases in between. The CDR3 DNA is TGTGCCAGCTCACCACCGTTCGGGGGAAGTAAACTGTTTTTT. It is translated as CASSPPFGGSKLFF.

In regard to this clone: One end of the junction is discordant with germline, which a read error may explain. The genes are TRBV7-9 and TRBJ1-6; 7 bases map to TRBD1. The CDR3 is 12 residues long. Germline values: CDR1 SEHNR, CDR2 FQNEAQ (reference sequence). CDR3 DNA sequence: TGTGCCAGCAGCATACCAACAGGGGTACCAATCTTT. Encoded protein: CASSIPTGVPIF.

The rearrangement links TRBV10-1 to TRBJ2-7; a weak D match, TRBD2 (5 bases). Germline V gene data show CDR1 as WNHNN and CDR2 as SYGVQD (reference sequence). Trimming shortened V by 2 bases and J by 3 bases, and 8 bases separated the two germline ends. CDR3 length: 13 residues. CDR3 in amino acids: CASSERGYYEQYF. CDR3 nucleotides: TGCGCCAGCAGTGAGCGGGGATACTACGAGCAGTACTTC.

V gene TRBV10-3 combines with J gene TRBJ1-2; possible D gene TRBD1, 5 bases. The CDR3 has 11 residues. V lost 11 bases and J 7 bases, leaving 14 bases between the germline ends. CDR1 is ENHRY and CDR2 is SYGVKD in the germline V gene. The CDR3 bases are TGTGCCGTTGATAGGGGTAGTGGCTACACCTTC. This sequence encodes CAVDRGSGYTF.

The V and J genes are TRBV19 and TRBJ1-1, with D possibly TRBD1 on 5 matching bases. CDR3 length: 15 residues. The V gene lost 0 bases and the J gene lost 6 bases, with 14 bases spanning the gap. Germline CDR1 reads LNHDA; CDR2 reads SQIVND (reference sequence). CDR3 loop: CASSIDYRSYSEAFF. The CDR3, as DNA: TGTGCCAGTAGTATAGATTACAGGAGCTACTCTGAAGCTTTCTTT.

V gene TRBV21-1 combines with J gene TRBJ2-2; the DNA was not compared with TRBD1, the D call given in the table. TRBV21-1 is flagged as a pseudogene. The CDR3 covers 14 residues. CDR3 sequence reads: CASRTAQGTGELFF. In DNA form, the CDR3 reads TGTGCCAGCAGAACAGCCCAGGGAACCGGGGAGCTGTTTTTT.

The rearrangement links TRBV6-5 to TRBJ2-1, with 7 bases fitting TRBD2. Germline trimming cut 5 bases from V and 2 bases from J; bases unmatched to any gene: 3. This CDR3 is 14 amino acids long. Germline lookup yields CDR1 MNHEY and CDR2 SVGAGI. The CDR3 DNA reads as TGTGCCAGCAGTGGCGGGAGCCCCTACAATGAGCAGTTCTTC. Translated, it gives CASSGGSPYNEQFF.

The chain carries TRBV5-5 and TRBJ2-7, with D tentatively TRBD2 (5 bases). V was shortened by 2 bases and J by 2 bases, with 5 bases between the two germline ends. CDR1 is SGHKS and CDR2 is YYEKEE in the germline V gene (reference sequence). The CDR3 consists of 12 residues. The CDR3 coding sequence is TGTGCCAGCAGCTTCGGGACCTACGAGCAGTACTTC. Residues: CASSFGTYEQYF.